This T cell receptor (beta chain) was recorded in a study of T cells in Graves' hyperthyroidism and ophthalmopathy. CDR3 length equals 13 residues. V was shortened by 6 bases and J by 1 base, with 8 bases between the two germline ends. The germline CDR1 and CDR2 sequences are SGHRS and YFSETQ. TCR beta CDR3 sequences were amplified from RNA transcripts. TCR CDR3 regions were first amplified by RT-PCR with HTBI primers. From the multiplex PCR reads, TCRdb called clonotypes with MiXCR, one entry per CDR3 protein. The data hold 730,000 or so distinct CDR3 sequences, with roughly a sixth observed a single time. This clonotype has only a few counts.

Material: blood. The gene calls are TRBV5-1 and TRBJ1-3; D may be TRBD1 (5 bases). This receptor was identified in a woman in her forties or fifties with Graves' hyperthyroidism that later progressed to Graves' ophthalmopathy. This CDR3 reads CASTGTSGNTIYF. In DNA form, the CDR3 reads TGCGCCAGCACGGGGACGTCTGGAAACACCATATATTTT.